The 9 T cell receptor beta chains presented below share a single source sample, sequenced in a study of cytomegalovirus exposure and HLA in healthy donors. Data came from immunoSEQ multiplex PCR; TCRdb stores just in-frame clones and leaves some out. There are fewer than 120,000 clones in the sample; roughly 90% occur only once, and more than 1.4% lies in the top ten. Material for sequencing was PBMCs. The receptors here all came from a woman aged 25-40 years in good health and CMV-seropositive.

The J gene is TRBJ2-7, the V gene TRBV6-5; a possible D gene is TRBD1 (5 bases). CDR1 MNHEY and CDR2 SVGAGI come from the germline V gene. This CDR3 is built from 15 residues. V dropped 0 bases and J dropped 7 bases, with 16 bases sitting between them. CDR3 bases: TGTGCCAGCAGTTACTCGGCATGGCAGGGCGCGGAGCAGTACTTC. Protein: CASSYSAWQGAEQYF.

The chain uses TRBV5-1 and TRBJ2-5; possible D gene TRBD2, 7 bases. The V gene's germline CDR1 is SGHRS and CDR2 YFSETQ. The CDR3 is 15 amino acids. Trimming shortened V by 7 bases and J by 4 bases, and 20 bases separated the two germline ends. In DNA form, the CDR3 reads TGCGCCAGCTCCTTGGGGGGGGGCGAGGGAGAGACCCAGTACTTC. Its translation is CASSLGGGEGETQYF. The full variable domain, completed using reference TRBV5-1 and TRBJ2-5, is KAGVTQTPRYLIKTRGQQVTLSCSPISGHRSVSWYQQTPGQGLQFLFEYFSETQRNKGNFPGRFSGRQFSNSRSEMNVSTLELGDSALYLCASSLGGGEGETQYFGPGTRLLVL.

This clone is a singleton in its sample. V is TRBV13 and J is TRBJ2-2, with 11 bases that match TRBD2. V lost 0 bases, J lost 0 bases, and 15 bases stayed unmatched. CDR3 length equals 22 residues. CDR1 and CDR2 (germline): PRHDT, FYEKMQ (reference sequence). CDR3 bases: TGTGCCAGCAGCTTAGGCCGATCCCTAGCGGGGGGACTACTAACGAACACCGGGGAGCTGTTTTTT. It is translated as CASSLGRSLAGGLLTNTGELFF.

The V gene is TRBV7-8, the J gene TRBJ1-2; no definite D call. The germline V gene encodes CDR1 SGHVS and CDR2 FQNEAQ. This CDR3 spans 13 amino acids. Trimming stripped 5 bases from V and 6 bases from J, with 13 bases between. The CDR3 region is CASSPSPQDGYTF. CDR3 nucleotide sequence: TGTGCCAGCAGCCCATCCCCTCAGGATGGCTACACCTTC.

This clone was observed once. This rearrangement joins TRBV27 to TRBJ2-1; 11 bases are a match to TRBD2. Germline loops: CDR1 MNHEY, CDR2 SMNVEV (reference sequence). V was clipped by 5 bases and J by 0 bases; unmatched bases: 9. The CDR3 consists of 18 residues. The CDR3 spells CASSPNPTSGSSYNEQFF. The CDR3 nucleotides are TGTGCCAGCAGTCCTAACCCCACTAGCGGGAGCTCCTACAATGAGCAGTTCTTC.

The chain is built from TRBV5-4 and TRBJ2-1; TRBD1 aligns across 7 bases. The CDR3 loop spans 13 amino acids. Trimming took 3 bases from V and 9 from J; bases not matched to a gene: 6. Per germline, CDR1 SGHNT and CDR2 YYREEE (reference sequence). The CDR3 loop is CASSSPRQGEQFF. DNA of the CDR3: TGTGCCAGCAGCTCGCCTAGACAGGGTGAGCAGTTCTTC.

J is TRBJ2-3 and V is TRBV10-2, with a tentative D call TRBD1 (5 bases). This CDR3 is 14 amino acids long. The germline V and J ends were trimmed by 3 bases and 2 bases, with 9 bases remaining between them. Germline CDR1 reads WSHSY; CDR2 reads SAAADI. The CDR3 bases are TGCGCCAGCAGTGAAGGGGCAGACACAGATACGCAGTATTTT. Its translation is CASSEGADTDTQYF.

This chain joins TRBV29-1 and TRBJ2-7, with 9 bases matching TRBD1. The CDR3 consists of 17 residues. V gave up 1 base and J gave up 1 base; unmatched junction bases: 11. CDR1 and CDR2 from the germline V gene are SQVTM and ANQGSEA. CDR3 loop: CSVEGAFRGQGSYEQYF. The CDR3, as DNA: TGCAGCGTTGAAGGTGCATTTCGGGGACAGGGTTCCTACGAGCAGTACTTC.

CDR3 amino acids: CASSFLPGQGYGEQYF. In nucleotides, the CDR3 is TGTGCCAGCAGTTTTTTACCGGGACAGGGATATGGCGAGCAGTACTTC. J is TRBJ2-7 and V is TRBV2; 9 bases align to TRBD1. Germline assignment: CDR1 SNHLY and CDR2 FYNNEI. This CDR3 region has 16 residues. V lost 5 bases, J lost 6 bases, and 14 bases stayed unmatched.